Detailed here is one TCR beta chain. The antigen it binds to is not known. An end of the junction does not agree with germline; a read error may underlie this. The cohort consisted of some 730 healthy bone marrow donors. At the time of sampling, every cohort member was nominally healthy, though immune exposures that went unrecorded were likely present. The donor tested CMV seropositive and was one of the 289 seropositive cohort members. Every donor gave a peripheral blood sample, and the peripheral blood mononuclear cells from that sample were used for TCR beta sequencing. Genomic DNA was extracted from the blood cell samples with the Qiagen DNeasy Blood Extraction Kit. The data stem from a study of cytomegalovirus exposure and HLA in healthy donors (dated by TCRdb to 2017 to 2019). For the study in its entirety: According to an earlier analysis of a few hundred of the donors, 200 million or so T cells yielded 120 million or so unique TCR beta sequences and more than 250 Gb of sequence data. The study profiled the T cell repertoires of more than 500 subjects by immunosequencing and related them to cytomegalovirus serostatus. Typing coverage varied by locus: roughly 629-630 donors for A, B, C, DRB1 and DQB1; approximately 560 for DQA1; 606 for DPA1; around 490 for DPB1. Among almost 400 genotyped donors of the cohort, an average of about 240,000 unique TCR beta nucleotide sequences were sequenced per donor, about a sixth of them non-productive. Rather than using new phenotypic data, the later analysis identified candidate immune exposures from TCR beta sequences and from how often those sequences occurred across donors. Genome-wide SNP genotypes for about 65% of the roughly 700 donors were used in a later genetic analysis, which treated that subset as a discovery cohort. Class I and class II HLA loci were covered by the typing at four-digit resolution. Besides the first cohort of some 670 subjects, a separate validation cohort made up of 120 different subjects was used. Every repertoire in the discovery cohort had been generated on one and the same sequencing platform. An earlier analysis of approximately 640 of the donors applied high-throughput TCR beta sequencing to assess whether each TCR beta V gene segment acted as functional or pseudogenic. Four or five DR-DQ haplotypes were handled as single units for association and clustering because linkage in the cohort was strong. The study combined high-throughput TCR immunosequencing, statistical association of individual TCRs with disease status, and machine learning to predict cytomegalovirus infection status. The genetic ancestry cluster associated with self-reported Caucasian donors included about 84% of the roughly 380 genotyped donors. An early release covering approximately 600 HLA-typed donors comprised about 290 gigabases of sequencing data and approximately 80 million unique TCR sequences. In a later analysis, previously published TCR beta repertoires from 670 or so donors were re-analyzed and high-resolution HLA genotyping was added so that TCR occurrence patterns could be studied. Donor age, sex, ethnicity and CMV serostatus were compiled together with the repertoire data. The study aimed to test whether cataloging public T cell receptors could reveal signatures of past pathogen exposure. General conclusions and limits of the study: A later analysis reported that several top co-occurrence clusters appeared linked to parvovirus B19, influenza, CMV and Epstein-Barr virus. Sequencing depth was assumed to be roughly uniform across donors in the presence/absence analyses, though that assumption may not hold. Because counts were too low, some 17 rarely observed V segments, including chromosome 9 orphons, were left out of the earlier analysis of approximately 500 of the donors. The sequencing pipeline was judged likely to have produced a cluster of highly shared sequence variants as a technical artifact. In vitro tests confirmed that three of the cytomegalovirus-associated TCR beta chains recognize cytomegalovirus antigens. Compared with the roughly 600-donor mean, donors in an Asian-associated ancestry cluster had fewer N-insertions in productive TCRs, according to a later genetic analysis. The study listed 164 TCR beta chains as associated with cytomegalovirus. Immune exposure information for the cohort was limited to CMV serostatus. HLA typing was unavailable for some donors at each locus, so association tests used only the typed subset. A later analysis found that most CMV-associated TCR beta chains appeared HLA-restricted, with HLA associations seemingly driven largely by CMV exposure. A further reported finding was that TCR beta sequences accurately predicted the HLA-A and HLA-B alleles for most subjects in the first cohort. While some public TCRs were present in many individuals, most TCR sequences turned up only very rarely across donors. The authors suggested that the approach could potentially be extended to other disease states and immunological phenotypes. Broadly in line with IMGT annotations, most TCR beta V segments showed up in productive rearrangements about 87% or about 30% of the time in an earlier analysis of 587 of the donors. In a later analysis, the rate of TCR association differed among HLA loci, with DRB1 alleles having the most associated TCRs and HLA-C alleles having the fewest. When HLA alleles, especially DR and DQ, strongly co-occurred, TCR associations were difficult to assign to individual alleles. An association between a missense DCLRE1C variant and V-gene and J-gene trimming of TCR beta chains was found in a later genetic analysis and replicated in an independent cohort. Cytomegalovirus status was reported to be diagnosed by the classifier with high specificity and sensitivity in both the original and validation cohorts. Linkage disequilibrium might explain the correlated functional status among segregating V segments, but an unknown experimental factor could not be excluded. Some IMGT-functional V segments, including TRBV6-2 and TRBV6-3, could not be distinguished by the 87-base-pair reads and were therefore excluded. In a later analysis, HLA-associated TCR beta chains showed more clonal expansion and lower generation probabilities than non-associated chains that were equally common. This cohort had only TCR beta chains sequenced, and the lack of alpha or paired-chain data limited which features could be detected. At a false discovery rate of 0.05, a later analysis linked 16,951 TCR beta sequences to specific HLA alleles.

CDR1 is given as SSHAT and CDR2 as FNYEAQ, both from the germline V gene (reference sequence). There are 15 amino acids in the CDR3, from cysteine to phenylalanine inclusive. CDR3 DNA is the only sequence kept; it has 45 bases, read in frame from the first base. Library preparation used the immunoSEQ multiplex PCR assay. For the multiplex PCR, a mixture combining 60 forward primers for TCR Vbeta segments and 13 reverse primers for TCR Jbeta segments was used. A multiplex PCR assay on genomic DNA amplified the CDR3 region of rearranged TCR beta genes. On the Illumina HiSeq System, the amplified TCR beta libraries were sequenced as 87-base-pair reads. The authors processed their data as follows. A later analysis tallied around 87 million unique TCR beta chains across the 660 or so repertoires, and roughly 11 million of those chains were shared by two or more donors. Raw reads were error-corrected and collapsed into unique sequences by a nearest-neighbor algorithm in which closely related sequences were merged to remove PCR and sequencing errors. Alignment of CDR3 sequences to IMGT reference sequences was used to assign V, D and J gene segments. For a sequence to be retained, at least a six-nucleotide match to both a V gene segment and a J gene segment was required. Rearrangements were classified as productive when the CDR3 lacked stop codons and remained in frame with V and J, and all other rearrangements were classified as non-productive. CDR3 was defined according to IMGT convention as the region running from the second conserved V-encoded cysteine to the conserved J-encoded phenylalanine. The earlier analysis of about 640 of the donors excluded any sequence lacking an unambiguous match to a single V gene segment. An earlier analysis of a few hundred of the donors classified V segments as functional when productive rearrangements were above 56.7% and as segregating when the standard deviation between donors was above 5%. To diagnose cytomegalovirus status from the catalog of TCR beta chain sequences, a statistical classification framework was built. In a later analysis, TCR nucleotide sequences were compared against IMGT/GENE-DB human TR gene sequences so that V and J genes could be assigned. In a later analysis, CDR3 sequences and most-parsimonious VDJ recombination scenarios were assigned using the TCRdist pipeline. A later analysis defined each TCR beta chain by its CDR3 amino acid sequence plus V-gene family, and excluded reads lacking a unique V-gene family. To address suspected cross-contamination and a sequencing artifact, a later analysis removed around 600 highly shared, low-generation-probability nucleotide sequences. In a later analysis, a clonal expansion index for each public chain was calculated from normalized within-repertoire ranks of inferred template counts. A later analysis computed generation probabilities with a VDJ recombination model fitted to out-of-frame rearrangements, and checked the results against IGoR. In a later analysis, hypergeometric tests were used to score TCR-TCR, TCR-HLA and TCR-CMV co-occurrence, with a repertoire-size bias correction applied to TCR pairs. In a later analysis, false discovery rates were estimated by permuting HLA or CMV assignments 20 times. In a later analysis, co-occurring TCRs were grouped using DBSCAN, with TCRdist sequence similarity added in when clustering inside HLA-allele-positive subsets. Repertoires with fewer than 30,000 or more than 120,000 public chains, plus five repertoires with anomalous nucleotide sharing, were excluded from co-occurrence clustering. TCRdb limited this immuneACCESS table to in-frame rearrangements with V and J called. A share of clones is missing; checked studies link under half to unresolved V genes, and the rest is unexplained. The V and J calls and the clone size are those of that table, but D and trimming were determined from the DNA. The sample yields some 110,000 clones; approximately 79% were counted once. Clones ranked in the top ten supply about 6.9% of the sample.

The sequence joins TRBV7-7 to TRBJ2-3; TRBD1 aligns with 9 central bases. The receptor was isolated from a man younger than 40 in good health and CMV-seropositive. Sequenced sample: PBMCs. The CDR3 region: CASSSGQGVTDTQYF. The sequenced DNA is TGTGCTAGCAGCTCGGGACAGGGCGTCACAGATACGCAGTATTTT.